Below, 16 T cell receptor beta chains from the same sample are listed, as sequenced in a study of CD8 T cells in Susac syndrome. RNA, at roughly 0.5 to 1 ug, was reverse transcribed with random hexamers. TCRdb processed the immunoSEQ multiplex PCR reads anew with MiXCR; each CDR3 protein has one entry. The sample holds fewer than 150,000 distinct CDR3 sequences, approximately 95% seen once. The sample taken for sequencing was CD8+ T cells from PBMCs. The receptor set was obtained from a human donor in good health.

V gene TRBV27 combines with J gene TRBJ2-7, with D possibly being TRBD1 (6 bases). V was cut by 3 bases and J by 5 bases, with 14 bases left in between. The CDR3 extends over 14 amino acids. CDR1 and CDR2 from the germline V gene are MNHEY and SMNVEV (reference sequence). The CDR3 reads CASSLLEQGHEQYF. The CDR3 DNA reads TGTGCCAGCAGTTTGCTTGAACAGGGACACGAGCAGTACTTC.

The V gene is TRBV27, the J gene TRBJ2-7, with D possibly matching TRBD2 (6 bases). V was clipped by 6 bases and J by 11 bases, with 14 bases between them. This CDR3 comprises 11 residues. Germline lookup yields CDR1 MNHEY and CDR2 SMNVEV (reference sequence). CDR3 nucleotide sequence: TGTGCCAGCAGCGGAGGGGTTGAGGAGTACTTC. Translation: CASSGGVEEYF.

CDR3 sequence reads: CASRPLPLAGVEDTQYF. CDR3 coding DNA: TGTGCCAGCAGACCTCTCCCCCTAGCGGGAGTGGAGGATACGCAGTATTTT. This sequence joins TRBV4-2 and TRBJ2-3, with TRBD2 matching over 10 bases. With 6 bases clipped from V and 6 bases from J, the junction kept 15 bases outside the gene matches. The CDR3 is made up of 17 amino acids. Germline CDR1 LGHNA, CDR2 YNFKEQ.

V is TRBV20-1 and J is TRBJ1-1; D is unclear. Trimming removed 6 bases at V and 1 base at J, with 6 bases between. This CDR3 spans 11 amino acids. Germline assignment: CDR1 DFQATT and CDR2 SNEGSKA (reference sequence). In DNA form, the CDR3 reads TGCAGTGCGGTCAAGAACACTGAAGCTTTCTTT. Translating it yields CSAVKNTEAFF.

The V call is TRBV12-3 or TRBV12-4, the J call TRBJ2-2; the D is unclear. This CDR3 region has 14 residues. Between the trimmed V and J ends, which lost 6 bases and 4 bases, there was a span of 12 bases. In nucleotides, the CDR3 is TGTGCCAGCAGCCCAGCAGCCTCCACCGGGGAGCTGTTTTTT. Protein product: CASSPAASTGELFF.

V usage is TRBV29-1 and J usage is TRBJ2-3; 9 positions agree with TRBD2. The CDR3 has 15 amino acids. From germline, CDR1 is SQVTM and CDR2 ANQGSEA. Germline trimming cut 3 bases from V and 0 bases from J; bases unmatched to any gene: 4. The DNA for the CDR3 is TGCAGCGTTGATCCTACTAGCGGGAGCACAGATACGCAGTATTTT. It is translated as CSVDPTSGSTDTQYF.

The chain combines TRBV5-4 with TRBJ2-7; D is unresolved. The CDR3 covers 13 residues. V lost 0 bases and J lost 9, with 13 bases in between. Germline values: CDR1 SGHNT, CDR2 YYREEE (reference sequence). Written as DNA, the CDR3 is TGTGCCAGCAGCTTGGGTGGGGTCCTTGGGCAGTACTTC. Translation gives CASSLGGVLGQYF.

The chain couples TRBV6-4 to TRBJ2-7, with 9 bases matching TRBD2. Trimming removed 4 bases from V and 3 bases from J; junction bases left unmatched: 4. The CDR3 extends over 14 amino acids. Germline CDR1 is MRHNA and CDR2 is SNTAGT. The CDR3 DNA follows: TGTGCCAGCAGTGGGACTAGCGAGGACTACGAGCAGTACTTC. Its translation is CASSGTSEDYEQYF.

This clonotype was found once. The CDR3 coding sequence is TGTGCCAGCAGTCCGGACAGGGTGAATGAGCAGTTCTTC. Protein: CASSPDRVNEQFF. The gene calls are TRBV28 and TRBJ2-1; 8 bases map to TRBD1. This CDR3 contains 13 residues. J gave up 7 bases and V 5 bases, and 4 bases lay outside the gene matches. CDR1 MDHEN and CDR2 SYDVKM come from the germline V gene.

The genes are TRBV20-1 and TRBJ2-7; 9 bases align to TRBD2. V lost 5 bases to trimming and J lost 2 bases; unmatched junction nucleotides: 4. The germline CDR1 and CDR2 sequences are DFQATT and SNEGSKA (reference sequence). The CDR3 extends over 13 amino acids. The CDR3 protein is CSALGLATYEQYF. The CDR3 nucleotides read TGCAGTGCTTTGGGACTAGCTACCTACGAGCAGTACTTC.

The CDR3: CATSRDSTLDYEQYF. The CDR3 nucleotides read TGTGCCACCAGCAGAGATTCTACCCTTGACTACGAGCAGTACTTC. The chain links TRBV15 to TRBJ2-7, with D unresolved. This CDR3 is built from 15 residues. The V end was cut by 0 bases, the J end by 3 bases, with 12 bases between. From germline, CDR1 is LNHNV and CDR2 YYDKDF (reference sequence).

This clonotype was observed once. Here the CDR3 reads CATSDWDRGGGANVLTF. In DNA form, the CDR3 reads TGTGCCACCAGTGATTGGGACAGGGGAGGTGGGGCCAACGTCCTGACTTTC. The chain carries TRBV24-1 and TRBJ2-6; 10 bases are shared with TRBD1. The V gene end was trimmed by 2 bases and the J gene end by 3 bases; junction bases not matched to a gene: 3. CDR3 length: 17 amino acids. Germline assignment: CDR1 KGHDR and CDR2 SFDVKD.

The chain links TRBV29-1 to TRBJ1-2; TRBD1 matches 12 bases. The CDR3 consists of 14 residues. Germline V gene sequence: CDR1 SQVTM, CDR2 ANQGSEA. After removal of 5 bases from V and 4 bases from J, the junction contained 5 bases not matched to a gene. CDR3 protein: CSVTGTGGGYGYTF. The CDR3 region has the DNA TGCAGCGTTACCGGGACAGGGGGCGGCTATGGCTACACCTTC.

The chain has TRBV30 and TRBJ1-1, with D tentatively TRBD1 (5 bases). Trimming removed 0 bases from V and 1 base from J, with 12 bases in between. The CDR3 sequence is 15 residues long. The germline CDR1 and CDR2 sequences are GTSNPN and SVGIG (reference sequence). For the CDR3, the DNA is TGTGCCTGGAGTGTTGGTTGGGGGGGGAACACTGAAGCTTTCTTT. Translation: CAWSVGWGGNTEAFF.

V gene TRBV30 combines with J gene TRBJ2-2; D is ambiguous. Germline values: CDR1 GTSNPN, CDR2 SVGIG (reference sequence). Trimming removed 5 bases from V and 7 bases from J, with 14 bases in between. This CDR3 spans 13 amino acids. The CDR3 loop reads CAWLHLGIGELFF. CDR3 bases: TGTGCCTGGTTACACCTGGGGATCGGGGAGCTGTTTTTT.

V usage is TRBV6-2 or TRBV6-3 and J usage is TRBJ2-1; 10 positions match TRBD2. The length of the CDR3 is 12 residues. Unmatched junction bases numbered 5, after V lost 6 bases and J lost 12 bases. The germline V gene has CDR1 MNHEY and CDR2 SVGEGT. CDR3 nucleotide sequence: TGTGCCAGCAGCCCGGGACTAGCGCTGCAGTTCTTC. The encoded protein is CASSPGLALQFF.